This TCR beta chain was captured in a study of blood T cells in healthy people across ages. A second 7 to 11 cycle PCR used barcoded and J-beta primers. MiXCR, applied by TCRdb to the 5' RACE reads, yields one record per CDR3 protein. The sample has 700,000 to 800,000 distinct CDR3 sequences; around 40% are singletons. CDR1 is MNHEY, CDR2 SMNVEV, per germline (reference sequence). The CDR3 consists of 15 residues. V was pared by 8 bases and J by 4 bases, with 19 bases between. The material sequenced was blood. The source is a woman in her fifties or sixties in good health. This rearrangement joins TRBV27 to TRBJ2-3; a possible D gene is TRBD2 (5 bases). The CDR3 DNA sequence: TGTGCCAGCCCCCCCGGAGCTTGGGGAGCAGATACGCAGTATTTT. Its translation: CASPPGAWGADTQYF.